A selection of T cell receptor beta chains follows, all from one sample in a study of blood T cell repertoires in COVID-19. The data were produced by immunoSEQ multiplex PCR, yet TCRdb's version contains in-frame clones alone and is incomplete. The table has 200,000 to 250,000 clones, around 88% seen once. What was sequenced was peripheral blood. The receptor set was obtained from an elderly man with acute or convalescent COVID-19. CDR3s include the opening cysteine and the closing phenylalanine or tryptophan. The order of the fields is D gene, J gene, V gene, clone size, CDR3 protein, CDR3 DNA. D genes are given only for firm matches. Clone size appears in some rows only: once, few, many, or a class for an expanded clone.

>.|TRBJ2-1|TRBV7-2|.
CASSQLMLSYNEQFF
TGTGCCAGCAGCCAACTAATGCTCTCCTACAATGAGCAGTTCTTC
>.|TRBJ1-2|TRBV5-4|.
CASSLTRVDGYTF
TGTGCCAGCAGCTTGACACGGGTCGATGGCTACACCTTC
>.|TRBJ1-5|TRBV5-8|.
CASSGREGQPQHF
TGTGCCAGCAGCGGGAGGGAAGGGCAGCCCCAGCATTTT
>.|TRBJ2-7|TRBV10-2|.
CASSESGTGTQEQYF
TGCGCCAGCAGTGAGTCGGGAACTGGGACTCAGGAGCAGTACTTC
>.|TRBJ1-5|TRBV9|.
CASSTGHVNQPQHF
TGTGCCAGCAGCACCGGACATGTCAATCAGCCCCAGCATTTT
>.|TRBJ1-5|TRBV4-1|.
CASSQDTGGLWQPQHF
TGCGCCAGCAGCCAAGATACGGGGGGGCTTTGGCAGCCCCAGCATTTT
>TRBD1|TRBJ1-2|TRBV7-2|once
CASSLEFGTGDGYTF
TGTGCCAGCAGCTTAGAGTTTGGGACAGGGGATGGCTACACCTTC
>TRBD2|TRBJ2-1|TRBV18|.
CASSPQTSAAGVEQFF
TGTGCCAGCTCACCGCAGACTAGCGCGGCCGGTGTTGAGCAGTTCTTC
>.|TRBJ1-1|TRBV2|.
CASSPGLMNTEAFF
TGTGCCAGCAGTCCAGGATTGATGAACACTGAAGCTTTCTTT
>TRBD2|TRBJ2-1|TRBV3-1/TRBV3-2|.
CASRRTGLAYNEQFF
TGTGCCAGCAGAAGGACGGGACTAGCTTACAATGAGCAGTTCTTC
>TRBD2|TRBJ2-2|TRBV4-1|few
CASSTGLAVNTGELFF
TGCGCCAGCAGCACGGGACTAGCGGTGAACACCGGGGAGCTGTTTTTT
>.|TRBJ1-4|TRBV7-9|.
CASSAPQGTLFF
TGTGCCAGCAGCGCACCCCAGGGTACACTGTTTTTT
>TRBD1|TRBJ1-6|TRBV6-5|.
CASRDRNNNSPLHF
TGTGCCAGCCGGGACAGAAACAATAATTCACCCCTCCACTTT
>TRBD1|TRBJ1-1|TRBV28|.
CASSPAGGNTEAFF
TGTGCCAGCAGCCCCGCAGGGGGCAACACTGAAGCTTTCTTT
>TRBD1|TRBJ2-1|TRBV6-2/TRBV6-3|.
CASSYSGTDYNEQFF
TGTGCCAGCAGTTACTCCGGGACAGACTACAATGAGCAGTTCTTC
>TRBD2|TRBJ2-3|TRBV15|.
CATSPSGEGTQYF
TGTGCCACCAGCCCAAGCGGGGAGGGTACGCAGTATTTT
>.|TRBJ1-5|TRBV4-3|.
CASSQDPGQPQHF
TGCGCCAGCAGCCAAGATCCGGGGCAGCCCCAGCATTTT
>TRBD2|TRBJ2-4|TRBV7-9|.
CASTTWGVAGLPSAKNIQYF
TGTGCCAGCACCACTTGGGGCGTAGCGGGGCTCCCGAGTGCCAAAAACATTCAGTACTTC
>.|TRBJ1-2|TRBV7-2|.
CASSLAGPYGYTF
TGTGCCAGCAGCTTAGCTGGGCCATATGGCTACACCTTC
>.|TRBJ2-7|TRBV6-5|.
CASATMWGAYEQYF
TGTGCCAGCGCCACAATGTGGGGAGCCTACGAGCAGTACTTC
>TRBD1|TRBJ1-3|TRBV12-3/TRBV12-4|once
CATQGFGNTIYF
TGTGCCACACAGGGGTTTGGAAACACCATATATTTT
>TRBD1|TRBJ2-1|TRBV5-1|.
CASSLGGQGVDEQFF
TGCGCCAGCAGCTTGGGGGGACAGGGCGTCGATGAGCAGTTCTTC
>.|TRBJ1-5|TRBV10-3|.
CAISESVGGRNQPQHF
TGTGCCATCAGTGAGTCGGTCGGGGGGCGCAATCAGCCCCAGCATTTT
>.|TRBJ2-3|TRBV29-1|.
CSVRQSSTDTQYF
TGCAGCGTTAGACAGTCTAGCACAGATACGCAGTATTTT
>TRBD2|TRBJ2-1|TRBV5-1|few
CASSLQLAGGYNEQFF
TGCGCCAGCAGCTTACAACTAGCGGGGGGGTACAATGAGCAGTTCTTC
>.|TRBJ2-1|TRBV4-3|.
CASSQGTQPLGRNEQFF
TGCGCCAGCAGCCAAGGTACTCAGCCTTTAGGGAGAAATGAGCAGTTCTTC
>.|TRBJ2-7|TRBV11-2|.
CASSLGTREQYF
TGTGCCAGCAGCTTAGGTACCAGGGAGCAGTACTTC
>TRBD1|TRBJ1-2|TRBV6-5|.
CASSYSRGQGSRGYTF
TGTGCCAGCAGTTACTCGAGGGGACAGGGAAGTCGGGGCTACACCTTC
>TRBD1|TRBJ2-7|TRBV11-1|.
CASSLRTGGPNEQYF
TGTGCCAGCAGCCTGAGGACAGGGGGTCCGAACGAGCAGTACTTC
>TRBD1|TRBJ2-3|TRBV5-1|.
CASSFLHRDREEYTQYF
TGCGCCAGCAGCTTTCTACACCGGGACAGGGAGGAATATACGCAGTATTTT
>TRBD2|TRBJ2-7|TRBV11-2|.
CASSSLAGGTYEQYF
TGTGCCAGCAGCTCCCTAGCGGGGGGAACCTACGAGCAGTACTTC
>.|TRBJ2-7|TRBV27|.
CASSAGYPYEQYF
TGTGCCAGCAGCGCGGGCTACCCCTACGAGCAGTACTTC
>TRBD2|TRBJ2-7|TRBV9|.
CASSFGTSGRTYEQYF
TGTGCCAGCAGCTTTGGGACTAGCGGAAGAACCTACGAGCAGTACTTC
>.|TRBJ1-3|TRBV6-2/TRBV6-3|.
CASSDRPNTIYF
TGTGCCAGCAGTGACAGGCCGAACACCATATATTTT
>.|TRBJ2-7|TRBV18|few
CASSPLDRSSYEQYF
TGTGCCAGCTCACCTCTTGACAGGAGCTCCTACGAGCAGTACTTC
>TRBD1|TRBJ1-6|TRBV6-6|.
CASHTGGESPLHF
TGTGCCAGCCATACAGGGGGCGAATCACCCCTCCACTTT
>.|TRBJ1-3|TRBV6-5|.
CASSYTGVGNTIYF
TGTGCCAGCAGTTATACGGGAGTCGGAAACACCATATATTTT
>TRBD2|TRBJ2-1|TRBV11-2|.
CASSYTAGGRNNEQFF
TGTGCCAGCAGCTATACAGCGGGAGGGAGGAACAATGAGCAGTTCTTC
>.|TRBJ2-5|TRBV19|.
CASSIGQGLQTQYF
TGTGCCAGTAGTATAGGGCAGGGACTCCAGACCCAGTACTTC
>TRBD1|TRBJ1-1|TRBV27|.
CASSLDRLNTEAFF
TGTGCCAGCAGTTTGGACAGGTTGAACACTGAAGCTTTCTTT
>TRBD1|TRBJ2-5|TRBV11-2|.
CASSSIGTGKETQYF
TGTGCCAGCAGCTCGATCGGGACAGGGAAAGAGACCCAGTACTTC
>.|TRBJ1-5|TRBV7-9|.
CASSWGRNQPQHF
TGTGCCAGCAGTTGGGGGCGGAATCAGCCCCAGCATTTT
>.|TRBJ2-3|TRBV19|.
CASSWGDRGTDTQYF
TGTGCCAGTAGTTGGGGGGACAGAGGCACAGATACGCAGTATTTT
>.|TRBJ2-5|TRBV7-2|few
CASSLGRADQETQYF
TGTGCCAGCAGCTTAGGGCGGGCGGACCAAGAGACCCAGTACTTC
>.|TRBJ1-2|TRBV7-2|.
CASSLPPEGPYGYTF
TGTGCCAGCAGCTTACCGCCGGAGGGTCCCTATGGCTACACCTTC
>TRBD1|TRBJ2-2|TRBV7-2|.
CASSLATGAPTGELFF
TGTGCCAGCAGCTTAGCGACAGGGGCCCCCACCGGGGAGCTGTTTTTT
>TRBD1|TRBJ1-2|TRBV5-4|once
CASRPTGDNGYTF
TGTGCCAGCAGACCGACAGGGGACAATGGCTACACCTTC
>TRBD1|TRBJ1-1|TRBV19|few
CASSSARTGGAEAFF
TGTGCCAGTAGTTCCGCCCGAACAGGGGGAGCTGAAGCTTTCTTT
>TRBD1|TRBJ1-5|TRBV4-2|.
CASSQEDRGNQPQHF
TGTGCCAGCAGCCAAGAGGACAGGGGAAATCAGCCCCAGCATTTT
>TRBD1|TRBJ2-5|TRBV7-2|once
CASSPGTVGPQETQYF
TGTGCCAGCAGCCCCGGGACAGTTGGACCGCAAGAGACCCAGTACTTC
>TRBD1|TRBJ1-1|TRBV29-1|.
CSVEGTGAAEAFF
TGCAGCGTTGAAGGGACAGGGGCCGCAGAAGCTTTCTTT
>TRBD2|TRBJ2-7|TRBV24-1|.
CATSVGGGRLDEQYF
TGTGCCACCAGTGTGGGTGGCGGGAGGCTCGACGAGCAGTACTTC